This T cell receptor (beta chain) was sequenced during a study of blood T cell repertoires in COVID-19. Turning to the study itself: T cells, B-cell-depleted T cells, or PBMCs supplied cDNA or gDNA.

The CDR3 length is 13 residues. Trimming took 2 bases from V and 4 from J, leaving 7 bases between them. Germline V gene data show CDR1 as SGHAT and CDR2 as FQNNGV. Original handling: It was from reference gene primer amplification that nucleated cell counts were estimated. Repertoires were generated with immunoSEQ multiplex PCR, while TCRdb's copy carries only in-frame clones and drops some. From that table come the V and J calls and clone size; the DNA was used to work out D and trimming. Among some 120,000 clones listed, about 85% were seen once. The chain uses TRBV11-2 and TRBJ2-3; D remains unclear. The sample comprised peripheral blood. The TCR was taken from a man aged 40-49 years with acute or convalescent COVID-19. CDR3 sequence (DNA): TGTGCCAGCAGCTTACTAGGTTCAGATACGCAGTATTTT. Its translation is CASSLLGSDTQYF. The full variable domain, with the rest looked up from reference TRBV11-2 and TRBJ2-3, is EAGVAQSPRYKIIEKRQSVAFWCNPISGHATLYWYQQILGQGPKLLIQFQNNGVVDDSQLPKDRFSAERLKGVDSTLKIQPAKLEDSAVYLCASSLLGSDTQYFGPGTRLTVL.